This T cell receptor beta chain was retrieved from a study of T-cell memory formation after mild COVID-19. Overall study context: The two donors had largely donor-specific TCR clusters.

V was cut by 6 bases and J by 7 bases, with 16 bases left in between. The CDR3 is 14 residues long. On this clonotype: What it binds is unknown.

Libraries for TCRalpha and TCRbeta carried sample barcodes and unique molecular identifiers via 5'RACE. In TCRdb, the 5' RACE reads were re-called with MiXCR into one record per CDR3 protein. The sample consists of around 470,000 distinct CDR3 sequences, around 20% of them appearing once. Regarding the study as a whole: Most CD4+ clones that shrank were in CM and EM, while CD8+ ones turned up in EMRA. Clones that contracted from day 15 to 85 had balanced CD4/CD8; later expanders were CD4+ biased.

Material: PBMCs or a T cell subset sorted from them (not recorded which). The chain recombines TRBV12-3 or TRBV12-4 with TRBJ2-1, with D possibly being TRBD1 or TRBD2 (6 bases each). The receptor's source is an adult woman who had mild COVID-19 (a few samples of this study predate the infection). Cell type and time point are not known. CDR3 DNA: TGTGCCAGCAGCCTCTCGGGGGCGAGGAATGAGCAGTTCTTC. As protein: CASSLSGARNEQFF.